This TCR beta chain emerged from a study of siplizumab effects on memory and regulatory T cells. Overall study results and limits: Alloreactive sequences whose origin lay in unstimulated CD4+ memory cells were significantly reduced by siplizumab. Sequences below about 10^-5 frequency were poorly captured, and few alloreactive clones mapped to unstimulated subsets. Reactions containing siplizumab showed mappable alloreactive CD4+ clones averaging approximately 70% Treg-derived, versus around 26% in controls. Naive T cells apparently outstripped memory cells in diversity and seemed major alloresponse contributors.

Assay used: immunoSEQ multiplex PCR; TCRdb lists only in-frame clones, some missing. Here the sample spans some 100,000 clones, about 90% being singletons. The V gene lost 4 bases and the J gene lost 7 bases, with 20 bases spanning the gap. The CDR3 runs 16 residues. Per germline, CDR1 SGHVS and CDR2 FQNEAQ. Concerning this clone: What it binds is not known.

Sequenced material: Tregs sorted from blood. This receptor was identified in a human donor in good health. This chain uses TRBV7-8 with TRBJ2-1; D is perhaps TRBD1 or TRBD2 (8 bases each). In DNA, the CDR3 is TGTGCCAGCAGCTCGCCAGGGGGCGGGAGGTTGAATGAGCAGTTCTTC. It codes for CASSSPGGGRLNEQFF. Variable domain in full (rest from reference TRBV7-8 and TRBJ2-1): GAGVSQSPRYKVAKRGQDVALRCDPISGHVSLFWYQQALGQGPEFLTYFQNEAQLDKSGLPSDRFFAERPEGSVSTLKIQRTQQEDSAVYLCASSSPGGGRLNEQFFGPGTRLTVL.